The 27 T cell receptor beta chains listed next were all sequenced from one sample in a study of post-analysis software for immune sequencing data. Presence of unique molecular identifiers characterized the TCR beta cDNA libraries. TCRdb re-derived calls from the PCR reads in MiXCR, one entry per CDR3 protein. The data show more than 500,000 distinct CDR3 sequences, around 34% seen once. Their antigens remain unidentified. Study findings and constraints: TRBV segments more frequent in patients than in controls numbered roughly 5 and included TRBV5-6, TRBV5-1 and TRBV20-1.

Sequencing input: blood. These receptors were taken from a girl aged 2-17 years with multiple sclerosis.

This clonotype occurred a few times. The chain has TRBV7-2 and TRBJ1-5, with D possibly matching TRBD1 (5 bases). This CDR3 region has 13 residues. Germline CDR1 is SGHTA and CDR2 is FQGNSA. The germline V and J ends were trimmed by 5 bases and 5 bases, with 10 bases remaining between them. The CDR3 loop is CASSGKGDQPQHF. CDR3 coding DNA: TGTGCCAGCAGCGGTAAAGGGGATCAGCCCCAGCATTTT.

V usage is TRBV20-1 and J usage is TRBJ2-7; D tentatively reads TRBD1 or TRBD2 (6 bases each). The CDR3 has 13 amino acids. Trimming pared 6 bases from V and 0 bases from J, leaving 12 bases between. Germline V CDR1 and CDR2: DFQATT, SNEGSKA (reference sequence). Here the CDR3 DNA reads TGCAGTGCGGAGGGGGGAGACTCCTACGAGCAGTACTTC. It codes for CSAEGGDSYEQYF.

This clonotype was recorded a few times. The J gene is TRBJ2-5, the V gene TRBV13; 8 bases match TRBD2. The J call may not be correct, given that the DNA end is closer to TRBJ2-7. The CDR3 runs to 13 residues. The germline V gene has CDR1 PRHDT and CDR2 FYEKMQ (reference sequence). The CDR3 DNA sequence: TGTGCCAGCAGTCAAGCGGGAGCCTACGAGCAGTACTTC. Its protein product is CASSQAGAYEQYF.

The chain couples TRBV10-2 to TRBJ1-6; D not resolved. Germline V lookup: CDR1 WSHSY, CDR2 SAAADI. Trimming took off 2 bases at V and 5 bases at J, with 7 bases between the two ends. CDR3 length: 14 amino acids. CDR3 amino acids: CASSESGNNSPLHF. For the CDR3, the DNA is TGCGCCAGCAGTGAGAGCGGGAATAATTCACCCCTCCACTTT.

In its sample, this clonotype was seen a few times. The CDR3 is CASSLGKEQFF. DNA for the CDR3: TGCGCCAGCAGCTTGGGTAAAGAGCAGTTCTTC. V is TRBV5-1 and J is TRBJ2-1; D gene uncertain. CDR1 is SGHRS, CDR2 YFSETQ, per germline. The CDR3 sequence is 11 residues long. Between the trimmed V and J ends, which lost 0 bases and 10 bases, there was a span of 5 bases.

This clonotype was found a few times. The chain carries TRBV5-5 and TRBJ2-7; 7 nucleotides line up with TRBD1. CDR3 size: 17 residues. Trimming took 3 bases from V and 3 from J; bases not matched to a gene: 15. Germline CDR1 reads SGHKS; CDR2 reads YYEKEE (reference sequence). The CDR3 region has the DNA TGTGCCAGCAGCTGGGAGAGAACAGGGGTCCCTGACTACGAGCAGTACTTC. Its protein is CASSWERTGVPDYEQYF.

V gene TRBV2 combines with J gene TRBJ2-7, with D perhaps TRBD2 (6 bases). This CDR3 comprises 11 residues. Germline V gene data show CDR1 as SNHLY and CDR2 as FYNNEI. V lost 8 bases, J lost 3 bases, and 8 bases lay in between. CDR3 DNA: TGTGCCAGCTGGGGGGACTACGAGCAGTACTTC. Encoded protein: CASWGDYEQYF.

A few counts support this clonotype. This chain links TRBV7-9 with TRBJ2-1; 11 bases fit TRBD1. This CDR3 comprises 15 residues. From germline, CDR1 is SEHNR and CDR2 FQNEAQ (reference sequence). J lost 6 bases, V lost 5 bases, and 6 bases had no gene match. CDR3 coding DNA: TGTGCCAGCAGCCCAGGACAGGGGGCGGCCAATGAGCAGTTCTTC. This sequence encodes CASSPGQGAANEQFF.

The V and J genes are TRBV20-1 and TRBJ2-5; the match to TRBD2 covers 9 bases. From germline, CDR1 is DFQATT and CDR2 SNEGSKA (reference sequence). The CDR3 consists of 11 residues. The CDR3 sequence: CEPSGEETQYF. In nucleotides, the CDR3 is TGCGAGCCTAGCGGGGAAGAGACCCAGTACTTC.

This chain uses TRBV28 with TRBJ1-1; D gene unclear. The CDR3 consists of 13 residues. From germline, CDR1 is MDHEN and CDR2 SYDVKM. V lost 8 bases and J lost 1, with 11 bases in between. CDR3 DNA sequence: TGTGCCAGCCGGTACGCGGAGAACACTGAAGCTTTCTTT. The encoded protein is CASRYAENTEAFF.

This clonotype showed up just a few times. This chain connects TRBV20-1 to TRBJ2-3; D may be TRBD1 (6 bases). The CDR3 loop spans 14 amino acids. V lost 4 bases and J lost 1, with 12 bases in between. The germline V gene encodes CDR1 DFQATT and CDR2 SNEGSKA (reference sequence). The CDR3 here is CSAKTGVGTDTQYF. The CDR3, as DNA: TGCAGTGCTAAGACAGGAGTAGGCACAGATACGCAGTATTTT.

CDR3 sequence reads: CASSAQGFTEAFF. The CDR3, as DNA: TGTGCCAGCAGCGCTCAAGGGTTCACTGAAGCTTTCTTT. The chain links TRBV7-9 to TRBJ1-1; unclear D gene. Germline-derived CDR1 and CDR2 are SEHNR and FQNEAQ (reference sequence). The ends were cut back, 5 bases at V and 4 bases at J, with 11 bases in the middle. This CDR3 has 13 residues. The full variable domain, its missing parts supplied by reference TRBV7-9 and TRBJ1-1, is DTGVSQNPRHKITKRGQNVTFRCDPISEHNRLYWYRQTLGQGPEFLTYFQNEAQLEKSRLLSDRFSAERPKGSFSTLEIQRTEQGDSAMYLCASSAQGFTEAFFGQGTRLTVV.

This clonotype occurred a few times. The V call is TRBV15, the J call TRBJ2-7; 7 bases fit TRBD2. J lost 0 bases, V lost 0 bases, and 5 bases had no gene match. CDR1 is LNHNV, CDR2 YYDKDF, per germline (reference sequence). CDR3 length: 16 amino acids. The CDR3 bases are TGTGCCACCAGCAGAGATATGCGGGGGAGCTCCTACGAGCAGTACTTC. Residues: CATSRDMRGSSYEQYF.

This clonotype was picked up many times. V gene TRBV10-1 combines with J gene TRBJ1-2; 9 bases map to TRBD1. The V segment lost 6 bases and the J segment 4 bases; nucleotides outside the gene matches: 6. From germline, CDR1 is WNHNN and CDR2 SYGVQD (reference sequence). The CDR3 covers 14 residues. Here the CDR3 DNA reads TGCGCCAGCAGACCGGGACAGGGCACCTATGGCTACACCTTC. Protein product: CASRPGQGTYGYTF.

The chain uses TRBV29-1 and TRBJ2-7, with D unresolved. Germline-derived CDR1 and CDR2 are SQVTM and ANQGSEA. V shed 2 bases and J shed 7 bases, with 12 bases lying between them. This CDR3 region has 12 residues. The CDR3 is CSVEPSLGEQYF. CDR3 nucleotide sequence: TGCAGCGTTGAACCCTCCTTGGGAGAGCAGTACTTC.

This chain uses TRBV6-6 with TRBJ1-1; tentatively, D is TRBD1 (5 bases). Deletions cut 0 bases from V and 6 bases from J, with 11 bases between. Germline V CDR1 and CDR2: MNHNY, SVGAGI (reference sequence). The length of the CDR3 is 14 residues. Here the CDR3 DNA reads TGTGCCAGCAGTTACTCAGGTGGGGCGCCTGAAGCTTTCTTT. Translating gives CASSYSGGAPEAFF.

The chain has TRBV7-2 and TRBJ1-2; D gene uncertain. V lost 3 bases to trimming and J lost 1 base, with 9 bases between them. Germline loops: CDR1 SGHTA, CDR2 FQGNSA. The length of the CDR3 is 14 residues. In DNA, the CDR3 is TGTGCCAGCAGCTTTCGACAAGTTAACTATGGCTACACCTTC. Protein: CASSFRQVNYGYTF.

This chain links TRBV10-3 with TRBJ2-3; the D is unclear. CDR1 ENHRY and CDR2 SYGVKD come from the germline V gene. This CDR3 spans 18 amino acids. Trimming took 1 base from V and 0 from J, leaving 17 bases between them. CDR3 coding DNA: TGTGCCATCAGTGAGTTCCTAACCCGGACGGAGAGCACAGATACGCAGTATTTT. Residues: CAISEFLTRTESTDTQYF.

This chain connects TRBV6-6 to TRBJ2-1; D call uncertain. The end of the DNA aligns better with TRBJ2-7, so the J call may be wrong. CDR3 length: 17 residues. Germline assignment: CDR1 MNHNY and CDR2 SVGAGI (reference sequence). CDR3: CASSFARRLSSYNEQYF. The CDR3 DNA reads TGTGCCAGCAGTTTCGCCCGTCGACTGAGCTCCTACAATGAGCAGTACTTC.

The chain employs TRBV16 and TRBJ1-4; 7 positions match TRBD1. Per the germline V gene, CDR1 is KGHSY and CDR2 is FQNENV. This CDR3 has 18 residues. With 1 base clipped from V and 0 bases from J, the junction kept 8 bases outside the gene matches. The CDR3 here is CASSQYGQGDATNEKLFF. The CDR3 DNA is TGTGCCAGCAGCCAATACGGGCAGGGGGATGCAACTAATGAAAAACTGTTTTTT.

The chain has TRBV20-1 and TRBJ1-2; perhaps TRBD1 as D (5 bases). Germline V lookup: CDR1 DFQATT, CDR2 SNEGSKA (reference sequence). The V and J ends lost 5 bases and 2 bases respectively, with 6 bases between them. The CDR3 has 11 amino acids. The CDR3 sequence: CSAEGNYGYTF. As DNA, the CDR3 is TGCAGTGCTGAGGGGAACTATGGCTACACCTTC.

The chain links TRBV6-6 to TRBJ2-7; D perhaps matches TRBD1 (6 bases). Trimming pared 2 bases from V and 3 bases from J, leaving 14 bases between. The CDR3 runs 15 residues. The V gene's germline CDR1 is MNHNY and CDR2 SVGAGI (reference sequence). This CDR3 reads CASSYLRDTLYEQYF. The CDR3 DNA follows: TGTGCCAGCAGTTACCTCCGGGACACCCTCTACGAGCAGTACTTC.

The sample holds one count of this clonotype. This rearrangement joins TRBV5-1 to TRBJ1-1; TRBD1 agrees at 8 bases. Germline CDR1 is SGHRS and CDR2 is YFSETQ. The CDR3 runs to 16 residues. V lost 4 bases, J lost 8 bases, and 16 bases stayed unmatched. CDR3 protein: CASSGYRGTEGLEAFF. The CDR3 DNA reads as TGCGCCAGCAGCGGCTACAGGGGGACTGAAGGGTTGGAAGCTTTCTTT.

This chain uses TRBV5-6 with TRBJ2-1, with 12 nucleotides matching TRBD1. This CDR3 contains 16 residues. Germline V lookup: CDR1 SGHDT, CDR2 YYEEEE. V shed 0 bases and J 6 bases; nucleotides not matched to a gene: 4. Here the CDR3 reads CASSLVPGQGANEQFF. The CDR3, as DNA: TGTGCCAGCAGCTTGGTTCCGGGACAGGGGGCCAATGAGCAGTTCTTC.

This clonotype was counted between two and nine times. The chain carries TRBV5-1 and TRBJ2-3; a weak D match, TRBD1 (6 bases). The CDR3 is made up of 15 amino acids. V was shortened by 0 bases and J by 4 bases, with 12 bases between the two germline ends. Germline V lookup: CDR1 SGHRS, CDR2 YFSETQ. CDR3 loop: CASSLDGRGADTQYF. The CDR3 region has the DNA TGCGCCAGCAGCTTGGACGGCAGGGGAGCAGATACGCAGTATTTT.

The chain combines TRBV2 with TRBJ2-1; 8 bases match TRBD2. Germline loops: CDR1 SNHLY, CDR2 FYNNEI. This CDR3 is 14 amino acids long. V shed 6 bases, J shed 8 bases, and the junction held 9 bases outside the gene matches. In nucleotides, the CDR3 is TGTGCCAGCAGCCCGGCCCCAGCGGGGGATGAGCAGTTCTTC. The encoded protein is CASSPAPAGDEQFF.

The rearrangement uses TRBV9 and TRBJ1-2; D perhaps matches TRBD1 (6 bases). V was shortened by 0 bases and J by 3 bases, with 9 bases between the two germline ends. Germline V gives CDR1 SGDLS, CDR2 YYNGEE. CDR3 length equals 14 residues. Here the CDR3 DNA reads TGTGCCAGCAGCGTAGCGGGGGGCGACTATGGCTACACCTTC. It is translated as CASSVAGGDYGYTF.